This TCR beta chain was captured in a study of TIL therapy for anti-PD-1-resistant metastatic lung cancer. The CDR3 loop spans 15 amino acids. Germline V lookup: CDR1 SGHVS, CDR2 FNYEAQ. With V trimmed by 7 bases and J by 2 bases, 7 bases remained unmatched. The libraries were made with immunoSEQ v3. Produced via immunoSEQ multiplex PCR; TCRdb's table is partial and in-frame only. The sample holds more than 20,000 clones, approximately 63% seen once. Stated time point: pre-treatment sample, taken before nivolumab and TIL therapy. Pleural nodules or supraclavicular lymph nodes made up most of the excised metastases sampled.

The source of this sequence is a woman aged 30-79 years with non-small cell lung cancer. The chain is built from TRBV7-6 and TRBJ2-3; 9 bases agree with TRBD2. This material consisted of tumor tissue, taken at baseline. The CDR3 sequence: CASTFLAGPTDTQYF. CDR3 sequence (DNA): TGTGCCAGCACGTTCCTAGCGGGGCCCACAGATACGCAGTATTTT.